Listed here are 27 T cell receptor beta chains from one sample, sequenced in a study of blood T cells in healthy people across ages (dated by TCRdb to 2015 to 2017). The protocol used for the library was 5' RACE. The listed sequencing device is Illumina HiSeq 2500. The second PCR ran for roughly 7 to 12 cycles and used a J-beta primer mix along with a sample-barcoded 5' primer. Through fastp at Q25 and MiXCR, TCRdb rebuilt clones from the public reads, retaining in-frame beta chains. Merged by CDR3 protein, the rows form single entries marked with the most common genes and DNA. Here the sample has some 800,000 distinct CDR3 sequences; more than 40% occur a single time. The ten top clones hold about a fifth of the sample. Material: blood. Every receptor here comes from a man in his 60s in good health.

The table lists this clonotype with many counts. The chain employs TRBV6-2 or TRBV6-3 and TRBJ2-4; maybe TRBD1 (5 bases). CDR1 is MNHEY and CDR2 is SVGEGT in the germline V gene. V lost 8 bases, J lost 7 bases, and 24 bases lay in between. The CDR3 runs 16 residues. The DNA of the CDR3 is TGTGCCAGCGGGGCCTACTCCCCTCAACACGGGAACATTCAGTACTTC. As protein: CASGAYSPQHGNIQYF.

This rearrangement joins TRBV5-1 to TRBJ1-2; 9 bases match TRBD1. The CDR3 totals 14 residues. Germline V gives CDR1 SGHRS, CDR2 YFSETQ. V dropped 3 bases and J dropped 3; count of bases not matched to a gene: 3. CDR3 loop: CASSSWTGDYGYTF. The CDR3 DNA reads TGCGCCAGCAGCTCGTGGACAGGGGACTATGGCTACACCTTC.

The sample holds one count of this clonotype. The chain couples TRBV7-2 to TRBJ2-4, with D perhaps TRBD1 or TRBD2 (5 bases each). The J call is uncertain, as TRBJ2-7 better fits the DNA end. The CDR3 runs to 14 residues. Germline-derived CDR1 and CDR2 are SGHTA and FQGNSA. CDR3 bases: TGTGCCAGCAGCTTAGCCCCGGGGCTGTACGAGCAGTACTTC. Its protein product is CASSLAPGLYEQYF.

This clonotype was seen many times. This chain uses TRBV7-2 with TRBJ2-5, with 10 bases matching TRBD1. V trimming: 5 bases; J trimming: 9 bases; junction bases outside the gene matches: 6. This CDR3 is 13 amino acids long. CDR1 is SGHTA and CDR2 is FQGNSA in the germline V gene. The CDR3 nucleotides are TGTGCCAGCAGCCCTCAGGACAGGGGGTCCCAGTACTTC. Encoded protein: CASSPQDRGSQYF.

The chain combines TRBV9 with TRBJ1-2; D gene unclear. CDR1 and CDR2 (germline): SGDLS, YYNGEE. The CDR3 is 18 residues long. V dropped 4 bases and J dropped 8 bases, with 30 bases sitting between them. The CDR3 bases are TGTGCCAGCAGCTCAAGCCTGGCAGTGTCCCGCGCTCCTGTCGGCTACACCTTC. Protein sequence: CASSSSLAVSRAPVGYTF. The whole variable domain, remainder taken from reference TRBV9 and TRBJ1-2, is DSGVTQTPKHLITATGQRVTLRCSPRSGDLSVYWYQQSLDQGLQFLIQYYNGEERAKGNILERFSAQQFPDLHSELNLSSLELGDSALYFCASSSSLAVSRAPVGYTFGSGTRLTVV.

The chain employs TRBV27 and TRBJ1-5; no clear D. This CDR3 has 15 residues. The germline V gene encodes CDR1 MNHEY and CDR2 SMNVEV (reference sequence). V was trimmed by 6 bases and J by 3 bases, leaving 15 bases between them. This chain's CDR3 is CASRIILEPNQPQHF. CDR3 DNA sequence: TGTGCCAGCAGGATTATATTGGAACCCAATCAGCCCCAGCATTTT.

The chain links TRBV7-2 to TRBJ1-2; TRBD1 agrees at 8 bases. The germline V gene has CDR1 SGHTA and CDR2 FQGNSA. The CDR3 has 15 residues. Losses at the gene ends were 5 bases for V and 7 bases for J; bases not matched to a gene: 12. The CDR3 DNA is TGTGCCAGCAGCCGACAGCGGACAGGGAGCGGTGGCTACACCTTC. Its protein product is CASSRQRTGSGGYTF.

This clonotype came up a few times. The chain joins TRBV3-1 to TRBJ2-5; 9 bases match TRBD2. This CDR3 contains 17 residues. Germline values: CDR1 LGHDT, CDR2 YNNKEL (reference sequence). Germline trimming cut 1 base from V and 4 bases from J; bases unmatched to any gene: 10. The chain's CDR3 is CASSQGGLAYIGETQYF. The CDR3 region has the DNA TGTGCCAGCAGCCAAGGGGGACTAGCATATATCGGAGAGACCCAGTACTTC.

This clonotype was picked up many times. The DNA of the CDR3 is TGCAGTGCTAGAGGCGGACTAGCGATCGACCGTACCTACGAGCAGTACTTC. This encodes CSARGGLAIDRTYEQYF. The genes are TRBV20-1 and TRBJ2-7; TRBD2 matches 9 bases. Germline lookup yields CDR1 DFQATT and CDR2 SNEGSKA (reference sequence). The CDR3 runs to 17 residues. After removal of 1 base from V and 2 bases from J, the junction contained 12 bases not matched to a gene.

The sample holds many counts of this clonotype. The V gene is TRBV6-6, the J gene TRBJ2-7; 8 nucleotides line up with TRBD1. V was pared by 4 bases and J by 4 bases, with 3 bases of the junction left unmatched. The V gene's germline CDR1 is MNHNY and CDR2 SVGAGI (reference sequence). The CDR3 is 13 amino acids. CDR3 sequence: CASSSTGGYEQYF. The CDR3 nucleotides are TGTGCCAGCAGTTCAACAGGGGGGTACGAGCAGTACTTC.

The V and J genes are TRBV7-8 and TRBJ2-3; TRBD2 matches 7 bases. This CDR3 comprises 14 residues. V lost 5 bases, J lost 6 bases, and 8 bases stayed unmatched. Germline CDR1 SGHVS, CDR2 FQNEAQ. The CDR3 nucleotides read TGTGCCAGCAGCCCGGGACTAACTCTGGATACGCAGTATTTT. Translated, it gives CASSPGLTLDTQYF. The full variable domain, in which reference TRBV7-8 and TRBJ2-3 provide the parts outside the CDR3, is GAGVSQSPRYKVAKRGQDVALRCDPISGHVSLFWYQQALGQGPEFLTYFQNEAQLDKSGLPSDRFFAERPEGSVSTLKIQRTQQEDSAVYLCASSPGLTLDTQYFGPGTRLTVL.

This chain joins TRBV15 and TRBJ1-4, with TRBD1 as a possible D gene (5 bases). The V gene lost 0 bases and the J gene lost 3 bases, with 11 bases spanning the gap. CDR3 length equals 16 residues. Germline CDR1 and CDR2: LNHNV and YYDKDF (reference sequence). CDR3 amino acids: CATSRDAGVSNEKLFF. The CDR3 DNA sequence: TGTGCCACCAGCAGAGATGCGGGGGTGTCTAATGAAAAACTGTTTTTT. The variable domain in full, completed from reference TRBV15 and TRBJ1-4, reads DAMVIQNPRYQVTQFGKPVTLSCSQTLNHNVMYWYQQKSSQAPKLLFHYYDKDFNNEADTPDNFQSRRPNTSFCFLDIRSPGLGDTAMYLCATSRDAGVSNEKLFFGSGTQLSVL.

This clonotype occurred a few times. This sequence joins TRBV7-2 and TRBJ2-5; tentatively, D is TRBD2 (5 bases). The V end was cut by 5 bases, the J end by 0 bases, with 13 bases between. Germline assignment: CDR1 SGHTA and CDR2 FQGNSA. The CDR3 runs to 15 residues. CDR3 protein: CASSPSRGNQETQYF. For the CDR3, the DNA is TGTGCCAGCAGCCCTAGCCGGGGTAACCAAGAGACCCAGTACTTC. Based on the CDR3 plus reference TRBV7-2 and TRBJ2-5, the full variable domain is GAGVSQSPSNKVTEKGKDVELRCDPISGHTALYWYRQSLGQGLEFLIYFQGNSAPDKSGLPSDRFSAERTGGSVSTLTIQRTQQEDSAVYLCASSPSRGNQETQYFGPGTRLLVL.

V gene TRBV2 combines with J gene TRBJ1-5, with D perhaps matching TRBD1 (5 bases). Deletions cut 1 base from V and 8 bases from J, with 9 bases between. Germline lookup yields CDR1 SNHLY and CDR2 FYNNEI. The CDR3 runs to 13 residues. The CDR3 loop reads CASSEEQAKPQHF. The CDR3 coding sequence is TGTGCCAGCAGTGAAGAACAGGCAAAGCCCCAGCATTTT. The variable domain in full, completed from reference TRBV2 and TRBJ1-5, reads EPEVTQTPSHQVTQMGQEVILRCVPISNHLYFYWYRQILGQKVEFLVSFYNNEISEKSEIFDDQFSVERPDGSNFTLKIRSTKLEDSAMYFCASSEEQAKPQHFGDGTRLSIL.

The chain uses TRBV25-1 and TRBJ2-7, with 7 bases fitting TRBD1. There are 14 residues in the CDR3. Germline-derived CDR1 and CDR2 are MGHDK and SYGVNS. V shed 1 base, J shed 6 bases, and the junction held 6 bases outside the gene matches. CDR3 in DNA: TGTGCCAGCAGTGAATTTATGACAGGGCGCGAGCAGTACTTC. It translates to CASSEFMTGREQYF.

The CDR3 reads CASSGTGRRESSTDTQYF. DNA for the CDR3: TGTGCCAGCAGCGGGACCGGCAGGCGGGAGTCTAGCACAGATACGCAGTATTTT. This rearrangement joins TRBV9 to TRBJ2-3; 7 nucleotides align to TRBD2. Looked up from germline, CDR1 is SGDLS and CDR2 is YYNGEE. The CDR3 is 18 residues long. Trimming took 3 bases from V and 0 from J; bases not matched to a gene: 13.

This clonotype came up a few times. This chain connects TRBV4-3 to TRBJ1-4; D gene unclear. V shed 0 bases and J shed 4 bases, with 12 bases lying between them. The CDR3 contains 16 residues. The germline CDR1 and CDR2 sequences are LGHNA and YSLEER. The CDR3 is CASSQDPSGVNEKLFF. CDR3 nucleotides: TGCGCCAGCAGCCAAGATCCGTCGGGAGTTAATGAAAAACTGTTTTTT.

The V gene is TRBV20-1, the J gene TRBJ2-1, with D possibly TRBD1 on 6 matching bases. Germline CDR1 and CDR2: DFQATT and SNEGSKA (reference sequence). CDR3 length: 16 residues. The V and J ends lost 5 bases and 4 bases respectively, with 21 bases between them. The CDR3 sequence: CSARTGSVNRYNEQFF. The CDR3 DNA is TGCAGTGCTCGAACAGGGAGCGTTAACAGGTACAATGAGCAGTTCTTC.

The sample holds a few counts of this clonotype. This chain uses TRBV20-1 with TRBJ2-7, with D perhaps TRBD2 (6 bases). V gave up 7 bases and J gave up 0 bases, with 7 bases separating them. The CDR3 contains 11 residues. The germline V gene encodes CDR1 DFQATT and CDR2 SNEGSKA (reference sequence). In DNA, the CDR3 is TGCAGTGGGGGGGACTCCTACGAGCAGTACTTC. Protein sequence: CSGGDSYEQYF.

About this clonotype itself: At one boundary the junction diverges from the germline segment, which might be a read error. V is TRBV5-1 and J is TRBJ2-5; D remains unclear. Germline V gives CDR1 SGHRS, CDR2 YFSETQ. The CDR3 is 14 residues long. As DNA, the CDR3 is TGCGCCAGCAGCCTAGGGCCAAACCAAAAGACCCAGTACTTC. Protein sequence: CASSLGPNQKTQYF.

This clonotype was detected only a few times. The CDR3 DNA follows: TGTGCCAGCAGCCGTCCGCTAGCCGGCACGCAGTATTTT. Translated: CASSRPLAGTQYF. The V call is TRBV7-2, the J call TRBJ2-3; D perhaps matches TRBD2 (5 bases). The CDR3 is made up of 13 amino acids. Trimming cost V 5 bases and J 9 bases, with 15 bases left between them. CDR1 is SGHTA, CDR2 FQGNSA, per germline.

J is TRBJ1-1 and V is TRBV12-3 or TRBV12-4; D gene uncertain. Trimming removed 3 bases at V and 0 bases at J, with 8 bases between. The CDR3 is 14 residues long. CDR3 coding DNA: TGTGCCAGCAGTTTGGGAAGTATGAACACTGAAGCTTTCTTT. Its translation: CASSLGSMNTEAFF.

The genes are TRBV5-5 and TRBJ2-4; 9 nucleotides line up with TRBD1. CDR3 size: 20 residues. Germline V gene sequence: CDR1 SGHKS, CDR2 YYEKEE (reference sequence). V lost 4 bases, J lost 3 bases, and 20 bases stayed unmatched. The CDR3 region has the DNA TGTGCCAGCAGCCAACAGGGGGCAATGGGGCTGGGGGTAATCAAAAACATTCAGTACTTC. The encoded protein is CASSQQGAMGLGVIKNIQYF.

This clonotype was seen many times. The chain combines TRBV3-1 with TRBJ2-7, with D hard to call. Germline V gene data show CDR1 as LGHDT and CDR2 as YNNKEL (reference sequence). Trimming stripped 0 bases from V and 0 bases from J, with 6 bases between. CDR3 length: 14 residues. This chain's CDR3 is CASSQELSSYEQYF. CDR3 DNA: TGTGCCAGCAGCCAAGAATTAAGCTCCTACGAGCAGTACTTC.

The chain joins TRBV7-9 to TRBJ2-3, with D possibly matching TRBD1 (6 bases). V lost 4 bases and J lost 5, with 13 bases in between. CDR3 size: 14 residues. Germline CDR1 SEHNR, CDR2 FQNEAQ (reference sequence). The CDR3, as DNA: TGTGCCAGCAGCTCAGGGGACAAGCGAGATACGCAGTATTTT. Its protein is CASSSGDKRDTQYF.

CDR3 sequence reads: CASSKVNRSPGELFF. CDR3 nucleotide sequence: TGTGCCAGCAGCAAGGTGAACAGGAGCCCCGGGGAGCTGTTTTTT. The chain joins TRBV7-2 to TRBJ2-2; a possible D gene is TRBD1 (5 bases). Per germline, CDR1 SGHTA and CDR2 FQGNSA. V lost 5 bases to trimming and J lost 6 bases, with 16 bases between them. This CDR3 spans 15 amino acids.

The chain joins TRBV6-5 to TRBJ2-4; the D gene is possibly TRBD2 (6 bases). Germline CDR1 MNHEY, CDR2 SVGAGI. V gave up 0 bases and J gave up 1 base, with 13 bases separating them. This CDR3 comprises 17 residues. As DNA, the CDR3 is TGTGCCAGCAGTTACTCGGGACTCTCAGGGGCCAAAAACATTCAGTACTTC. Protein: CASSYSGLSGAKNIQYF.